These 31 T cell receptor beta chains were all obtained from the same sample, sequenced in a study of blood T cells in healthy people across ages. Using a J-beta primer mix together with a sample-barcoded 5' primer, a second PCR was run for roughly 7 to 11 cycles. Each CDR3 protein is one row after TCRdb ran MiXCR on the 5' RACE reads. This sample has 700,000 to 800,000 distinct CDR3 sequences, with around 46% found just once. The sample comprised blood. The receptor source for this set is a woman aged 55-70 years in good health.

Many counts were recorded for this clonotype. V usage is TRBV14 and J usage is TRBJ2-1; D is perhaps TRBD2 (5 bases). The CDR3 runs to 13 residues. CDR1 and CDR2 from the germline V gene are SGHDN and FVKESK. V was shortened by 7 bases and J by 8 bases, with 15 bases between the two germline ends. CDR3 coding DNA: TGTGCCAGCACCCCCCGGGGAACGGATGAGCAGTTCTTC. Amino acids: CASTPRGTDEQFF.

As for this clonotype: Possible read error: a much larger clone is one base away. The chain couples TRBV9 to TRBJ2-3, with TRBD2 matching 7 bases. CDR3 length equals 15 residues. Germline CDR1 reads SGDLS; CDR2 reads YYNGEE. DNA for the CDR3: TGTGCCAGCAGCGTAGAGGCGGCGGGAGCAGATACGCGGTATTTT. Translation gives CASSVEAAGADTRYF. The full variable domain, completed using reference TRBV9 and TRBJ2-3, is DSGVTQTPKHLITATGQRVTLRCSPRSGDLSVYWYQQSLDQGLQFLIQYYNGEERAKGNILERFSAQQFPDLHSELNLSSLELGDSALYFCASSVEAAGADTRYFGPGTRLTVL.

Ten or more counts support this clonotype. This rearrangement joins TRBV6-4 to TRBJ2-1; the match to TRBD2 covers 8 bases. This CDR3 is 15 amino acids long. J lost 0 bases, V lost 5 bases, and 3 bases had no gene match. Germline-derived CDR1 and CDR2 are MRHNA and SNTAGT. The CDR3 nucleotides are TGTGCCAGCAGTACTAGCGGAAGCTCCTACAATGAGCAGTTCTTC. Translated, it gives CASSTSGSSYNEQFF.

This clonotype was detected only once. The CDR3 sequence is CASRTIRDRGRRQYF. In nucleotides, the CDR3 is TGTGCCAGCAGAACTATCCGGGACAGGGGGCGACGGCAGTACTTC. The V and J genes are TRBV6-6 and TRBJ2-7; 12 bases map to TRBD1. The CDR3 loop spans 15 amino acids. Germline-derived CDR1 and CDR2 are MNHNY and SVGAGI (reference sequence). V was clipped by 6 bases and J by 9 bases; unmatched bases: 12.

The rearrangement links TRBV20-1 to TRBJ1-2; D ambiguous. Trimming removed 6 bases at V and 1 base at J, with 18 bases between. Germline CDR1 and CDR2: DFQATT and SNEGSKA (reference sequence). The CDR3 loop spans 15 amino acids. The CDR3 is CSAPSPQSFNYGYTF. For the CDR3, the DNA is TGCAGTGCCCCTTCCCCACAGTCCTTTAACTATGGCTACACCTTC.

On this clonotype: It may be a read error: a sequence one base away is much more abundant. V and J are TRBV20-1 and TRBJ2-1; D gene unclear. Germline CDR1 and CDR2: DFQATT and SNEGSKA (reference sequence). V lost 3 bases, J lost 13 bases, and 13 bases lay in between. The CDR3 loop spans 11 amino acids. The CDR3 sequence is CSASGKETQFF. CDR3 nucleotides: TGCAGTGCTAGCGGCAAAGAGACCCAGTTCTTC.

V and J are TRBV3-1 and TRBJ2-5, with D tentatively TRBD1 (5 bases). The J call may be faulty, since TRBJ2-7 better matches the DNA end. CDR1 is LGHDT and CDR2 is YNNKEL in the germline V gene (reference sequence). This CDR3 is built from 14 residues. CDR3 nucleotide sequence: TGTGCCAGCAGCCAAGAAGGGGTCGTGGGCGAGCAGTACTTC. It encodes CASSQEGVVGEQYF.

This clonotype was recorded once. J is TRBJ1-1 and V is TRBV2, with a possible D match to TRBD1 (5 bases). Looked up from germline, CDR1 is SNHLY and CDR2 is FYNNEI. The CDR3 is made up of 14 amino acids. Trimming left V 6 bases short and J 3 bases short, with 14 bases between. The CDR3 here is CASSRVVRDTEAFF. In DNA form, the CDR3 reads TGTGCCAGCAGCAGGGTGGTACGGGACACTGAAGCTTTCTTT.

This clonotype was seen only a few times. The genes are TRBV5-1 and TRBJ2-5, with D perhaps assigned TRBD1 or TRBD2 (5 bases each). The germline V and J ends were trimmed by 0 bases and 11 bases, with 20 bases remaining between them. This CDR3 has 15 amino acids. From germline, CDR1 is SGHRS and CDR2 YFSETQ. The CDR3 is CASSLGGGYYNEQYF. In DNA, the CDR3 is TGCGCCAGCAGCTTGGGGGGCGGGTACTACAATGAGCAGTACTTC.

As regards this clonotype: Just one base apart from a much larger clone, this may be a read error. The chain uses TRBV20-1 and TRBJ1-2, with unresolved D. CDR3 length: 14 amino acids. From germline, CDR1 is DFQATT and CDR2 SNEGSKA (reference sequence). Trimming removed 0 bases at V and 6 bases at J, with 14 bases between. CDR3 DNA: TGCAGTGCTAGAGAGGGTAGCGTTGGCGATGGCTACACCTTC. Protein sequence: CSAREGSVGDGYTF.

The chain has TRBV3-1 and TRBJ1-1; TRBD1 is a possible D gene (6 bases). V lost 4 bases and J lost 1, with 10 bases in between. The CDR3 totals 14 residues. Germline-derived CDR1 and CDR2 are LGHDT and YNNKEL (reference sequence). In DNA, the CDR3 is TGTGCCAGCAGCCGCAGGGGACAGAACACTGAAGCTTTCTTT. Its translation is CASSRRGQNTEAFF.

This clonotype was detected a few times. The V gene is TRBV11-2, the J gene TRBJ2-1; D ambiguous. V was shortened by 1 base and J by 13 bases, with 17 bases between the two germline ends. The length of the CDR3 is 14 residues. The germline V gene has CDR1 SGHAT and CDR2 FQNNGV. For the CDR3, the DNA is TGTGCCAGCAGCTTAGCGAACGACCCCCTGTATCAGTTCTTC. Amino acid sequence: CASSLANDPLYQFF.

The chain combines TRBV7-9 with TRBJ2-1, with 8 bases fitting TRBD1. The germline V gene encodes CDR1 SEHNR and CDR2 FQNEAQ (reference sequence). The length of the CDR3 is 15 residues. J lost 3 bases, V lost 1 base, and 2 bases had no gene match. The CDR3 nucleotides read TGTGCCAGCAGCTTAGGGACAGGGTTCTACAATGAGCAGTTCTTC. It translates to CASSLGTGFYNEQFF.

This clonotype was seen just once. This chain links TRBV27 with TRBJ1-1; D is possibly TRBD1 (6 bases). Germline CDR1 MNHEY, CDR2 SMNVEV (reference sequence). The CDR3 spans 18 residues. Trimming left V 3 bases short and J 2 bases short, with 22 bases between. The CDR3 DNA is TGTGCCAGCAGTTTGGGAGATATTACCGGGACACCCAACACTGAAGCTTTCTTT. Protein sequence: CASSLGDITGTPNTEAFF.

The gene calls are TRBV6-1 and TRBJ2-4, with a possible D match to TRBD2 (7 bases). The CDR3 runs 17 residues. CDR1 is MNHNS and CDR2 is SASEGT in the germline V gene. Trimming left V 3 bases short and J 0 bases short, with 15 bases between. As DNA, the CDR3 is TGTGCCAGCAGTGACCTGGGAGGGGGGGTAGCCAAAAACATTCAGTACTTC. It encodes CASSDLGGGVAKNIQYF.

The J gene is TRBJ2-5, the V gene TRBV12-3 or TRBV12-4; D might be TRBD2 (6 bases). Trimming removed 6 bases from V and 1 base from J, with 15 bases in between. This CDR3 has 15 residues. CDR3 nucleotide sequence: TGTGCCAGCAGGAAGGGACTCCCTCCCCAAGAGACCCAGTACTTC. It translates to CASRKGLPPQETQYF.

This chain uses TRBV3-1 with TRBJ2-3; 8 bases agree with TRBD2. The CDR3 contains 15 residues. V was clipped by 4 bases and J by 4 bases; unmatched bases: 7. The V gene's germline CDR1 is LGHDT and CDR2 YNNKEL (reference sequence). The CDR3 spells CASSPGGPIADTQYF. CDR3 nucleotide sequence: TGTGCCAGCAGCCCGGGGGGGCCCATCGCAGATACGCAGTATTTT.

This chain connects TRBV7-2 to TRBJ2-3, with a possible D match to TRBD2 (6 bases). Deletions cut 2 bases from V and 4 bases from J, with 19 bases between. This CDR3 comprises 17 residues. Germline V CDR1 and CDR2: SGHTA, FQGNSA. CDR3 sequence reads: CASSLSLRGTGSDTQYF. CDR3 nucleotides: TGTGCCAGCAGCTTATCCTTGCGCGGGACGGGCTCAGATACGCAGTATTTT.

The CDR3 nucleotides read TGCAGTGCTAGCGCGGCCGGTTCCGACTACGGGCAGTACTTC. This gives the protein CSASAAGSDYGQYF. This rearrangement joins TRBV20-1 to TRBJ2-5, with D maybe TRBD2 (5 bases). Trimming removed 3 bases from V and 11 bases from J, with 22 bases in between. Germline lookup yields CDR1 DFQATT and CDR2 SNEGSKA (reference sequence). The CDR3 runs 14 residues.

This clonotype was picked up a small number of times. This rearrangement joins TRBV20-1 to TRBJ1-3, with 7 positions matching TRBD1. Germline V gives CDR1 DFQATT, CDR2 SNEGSKA (reference sequence). J was trimmed by 0 bases and V by 2 bases; bases with no gene match: 10. This CDR3 comprises 17 residues. CDR3 protein: CSARFIRTGPSGNTIYF. Here the CDR3 DNA reads TGCAGTGCTAGATTTATCCGGACAGGTCCCTCTGGAAACACCATATATTTT.

This chain joins TRBV15 and TRBJ2-1; perhaps TRBD2 as D (6 bases). Germline assignment: CDR1 LNHNV and CDR2 YYDKDF (reference sequence). This CDR3 is 15 amino acids long. V was trimmed by 3 bases and J by 6 bases, leaving 15 bases between them. CDR3: CATSRTGDWTNEQFF. CDR3 coding DNA: TGTGCCACCAGCAGGACGGGGGACTGGACCAATGAGCAGTTCTTC.

The V call is TRBV4-2, the J call TRBJ2-1, with 13 bases identical to TRBD2. The end of the DNA aligns better with TRBJ2-7, so the J call may be wrong. The CDR3 totals 18 residues. Germline CDR1 and CDR2: LGHNA and YNFKEQ. This CDR3 reads CASSSRGLAGASYNEQYF. The DNA for the CDR3 is TGTGCCAGCAGCTCCCGAGGACTAGCGGGAGCTTCCTACAATGAGCAGTACTTC.

The chain joins TRBV20-1 to TRBJ2-1; 8 bases match TRBD1. CDR1 and CDR2 (germline): DFQATT, SNEGSKA (reference sequence). V shed 8 bases and J 5 bases; nucleotides not matched to a gene: 5. This CDR3 has 12 amino acids. Written as DNA, the CDR3 is TGCAGTAACAGGGGGGTCCACAATGAGCAGTTCTTC. It codes for CSNRGVHNEQFF.

This chain connects TRBV6-5 to TRBJ2-3; 11 nucleotides agree with TRBD2. CDR3 length: 18 amino acids. The germline V gene encodes CDR1 MNHEY and CDR2 SVGAGI. The V and J ends lost 2 bases and 0 bases, in that order; junction bases with no gene match: 7. In DNA, the CDR3 is TGTGCCAGCAGTTACGGCCGACTAGCGGGGATCAGCACAGATACGCAGTATTTT. This gives the protein CASSYGRLAGISTDTQYF.

The chain uses TRBV6-2 or TRBV6-3 and TRBJ1-2, with D perhaps matching TRBD1 (5 bases). Germline lookup yields CDR1 MNHEY and CDR2 SVGEGT. Trimming stripped 2 bases from V and 4 bases from J, with 14 bases between. The CDR3 has 15 residues. The DNA of the CDR3 is TGTGCCAGCAGTTACCGGAGGGGAGGAAGCTATGGCTACACCTTC. This translates into CASSYRRGGSYGYTF.

This clonotype occurred many times. V gene TRBV29-1 combines with J gene TRBJ2-4; D is possibly TRBD2 (5 bases). Germline V gives CDR1 SQVTM, CDR2 ANQGSEA. CDR3 length: 14 residues. Trimming took 6 bases from V and 0 from J, leaving 12 bases between them. CDR3 bases: TGCAGCGTCGCCGAGGGTATAGCCAAAAACATTCAGTACTTC. This gives the protein CSVAEGIAKNIQYF.

The genes are TRBV29-1 and TRBJ2-1; 11 nucleotides agree with TRBD2. The J call may be faulty, since TRBJ2-7 better matches the DNA end. This CDR3 comprises 15 residues. Per germline, CDR1 SQVTM and CDR2 ANQGSEA. CDR3 in DNA: TGCAGCGTTGATAAAACTAGCGGGAGAGGGAATGAGCAGTACTTC. This encodes CSVDKTSGRGNEQYF.

The chain carries TRBV6-6 and TRBJ2-5; D may be TRBD1 (6 bases). Per germline, CDR1 MNHNY and CDR2 SVGAGI (reference sequence). V was clipped by 10 bases and J by 5 bases, with 11 bases between them. This CDR3 has 11 residues. The CDR3 DNA reads as TGTGCCACCGGGACATGGGAGACCCAGTACTTC. This codes for CATGTWETQYF.

This clonotype was counted ten times or more. J is TRBJ2-7 and V is TRBV25-1, with TRBD1 as a possible D gene (5 bases). The V gene lost 6 bases and the J gene lost 5 bases, with 14 bases spanning the gap. Germline CDR1 is MGHDK and CDR2 is SYGVNS. The CDR3 sequence is 13 residues long. CDR3: CASRVSGYHEQYF. The DNA of the CDR3 is TGTGCCAGCAGGGTATCAGGGTACCACGAGCAGTACTTC.

Only a few counts were recorded for this clonotype. This chain joins TRBV20-1 and TRBJ2-7; TRBD1 might be the D (6 bases). The DNA end favors TRBJ2-5, so the J call may be wrong. The CDR3 contains 11 residues. Germline V gene sequence: CDR1 DFQATT, CDR2 SNEGSKA (reference sequence). CDR3 DNA sequence: TGCAGTGCTGGACAGAAAGAGACCCAGTACTTC. It is translated as CSAGQKETQYF.

There are a few counts of this clonotype. CDR3 region: CSAVNGGNEKLFF. The CDR3 coding sequence is TGCAGTGCTGTCAACGGGGGGAATGAAAAACTGTTTTTT. The chain links TRBV20-1 to TRBJ1-4; D is possibly TRBD1 (5 bases). V lost 5 bases, J lost 5 bases, and 12 bases lay in between. The length of the CDR3 is 13 residues. Germline V gene sequence: CDR1 DFQATT, CDR2 SNEGSKA (reference sequence).